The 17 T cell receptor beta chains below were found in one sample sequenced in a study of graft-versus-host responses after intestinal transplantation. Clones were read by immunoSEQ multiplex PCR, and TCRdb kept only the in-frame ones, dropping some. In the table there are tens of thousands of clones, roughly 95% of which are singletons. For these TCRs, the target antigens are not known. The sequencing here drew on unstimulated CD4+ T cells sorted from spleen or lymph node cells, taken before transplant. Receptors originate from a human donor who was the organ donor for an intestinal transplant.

The CDR3: CASSLGTSGPDTQYF. The CDR3 DNA reads TGTGCCAGCTCACTAGGGACTAGCGGGCCCGATACGCAGTATTTT. The genes are TRBV18 and TRBJ2-3, with 12 bases that match TRBD2. Unmatched junction bases numbered 5, after V lost 4 bases and J lost 6 bases. CDR1 and CDR2 (germline): KGHSH, LQKENI. This CDR3 has 15 amino acids.

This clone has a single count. The CDR3 sequence: CASSRRLAGGPYNEQFF. The CDR3 DNA reads as TGCGCCAGCAGCCGCCGACTAGCGGGGGGGCCTTACAATGAGCAGTTCTTC. This chain links TRBV4-3 with TRBJ2-1; TRBD2 matches at 14 bases. J gave up 4 bases and V 4 bases, and 6 bases lay outside the gene matches. Looked up from germline, CDR1 is LGHNA and CDR2 is YSLEER. This CDR3 comprises 17 residues.

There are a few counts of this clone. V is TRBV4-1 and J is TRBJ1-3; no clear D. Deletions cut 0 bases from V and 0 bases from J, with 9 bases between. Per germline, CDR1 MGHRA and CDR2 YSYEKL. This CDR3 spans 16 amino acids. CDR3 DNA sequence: TGCGCCAGCAGCCAAGAGCGGAGGAACTCTGGAAACACCATATATTTT. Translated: CASSQERRNSGNTIYF.

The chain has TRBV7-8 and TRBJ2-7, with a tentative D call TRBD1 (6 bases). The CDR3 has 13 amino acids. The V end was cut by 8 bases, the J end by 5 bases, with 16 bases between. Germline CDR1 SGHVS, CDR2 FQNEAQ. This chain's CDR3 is CASSPGVNHEQYF. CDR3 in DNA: TGTGCCAGCTCCCCAGGGGTAAACCACGAGCAGTACTTC.

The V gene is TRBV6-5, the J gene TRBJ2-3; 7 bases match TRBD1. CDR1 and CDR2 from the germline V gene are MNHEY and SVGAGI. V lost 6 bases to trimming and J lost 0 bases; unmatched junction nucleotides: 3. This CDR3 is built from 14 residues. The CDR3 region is CASSRTGSTDTQYF. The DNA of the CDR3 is TGTGCCAGCAGCCGGACAGGTAGCACAGATACGCAGTATTTT.

The CDR3 sequence is CASSSGGSVTEAFF. Here the CDR3 DNA reads TGTGCCAGCAGTTCAGGGGGCAGTGTCACTGAAGCTTTCTTT. The chain employs TRBV6-5 and TRBJ1-1; 8 bases map to TRBD1. J gave up 4 bases and V 4 bases, and 5 bases lay outside the gene matches. Germline V lookup: CDR1 MNHEY, CDR2 SVGAGI. CDR3 length: 14 residues.

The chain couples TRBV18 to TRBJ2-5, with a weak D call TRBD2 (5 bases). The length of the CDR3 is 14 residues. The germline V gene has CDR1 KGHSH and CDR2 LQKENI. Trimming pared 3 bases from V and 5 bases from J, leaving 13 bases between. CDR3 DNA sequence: TGTGCCAGCTCACCGATGGGAGACTTCGAGACCCAGTACTTC. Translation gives CASSPMGDFETQYF.

In DNA, the CDR3 is TGTGCCAGCAAACGAGGGACAGGGGGCTTATCGCAGTACTTC. Amino acids: CASKRGTGGLSQYF. The gene calls are TRBV2 and TRBJ2-7, with 12 bases matching TRBD1. After removal of 7 bases from V and 9 bases from J, the junction contained 10 bases not matched to a gene. Germline assignment: CDR1 SNHLY and CDR2 FYNNEI. CDR3 length: 14 amino acids.

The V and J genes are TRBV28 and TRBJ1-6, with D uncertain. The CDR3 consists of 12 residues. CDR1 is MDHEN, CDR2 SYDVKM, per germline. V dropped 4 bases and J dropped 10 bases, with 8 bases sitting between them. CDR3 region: CASSSAGSPLHF. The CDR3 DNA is TGTGCCAGCAGTTCCGCCGGGTCACCCCTCCACTTT.

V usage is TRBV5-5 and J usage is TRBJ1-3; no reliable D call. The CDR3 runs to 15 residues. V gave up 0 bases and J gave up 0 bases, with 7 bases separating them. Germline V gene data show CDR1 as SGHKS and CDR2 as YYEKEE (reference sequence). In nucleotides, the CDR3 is TGTGCCAGCAGCTTGGCCCAGAACTCTGGAAACACCATATATTTT. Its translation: CASSLAQNSGNTIYF.

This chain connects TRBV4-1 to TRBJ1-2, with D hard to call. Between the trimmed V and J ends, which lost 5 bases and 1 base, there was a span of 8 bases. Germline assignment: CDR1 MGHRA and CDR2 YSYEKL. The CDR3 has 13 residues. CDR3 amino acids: CASSVRYNYGYTF. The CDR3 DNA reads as TGCGCCAGCAGCGTCCGGTATAACTATGGCTACACCTTC.

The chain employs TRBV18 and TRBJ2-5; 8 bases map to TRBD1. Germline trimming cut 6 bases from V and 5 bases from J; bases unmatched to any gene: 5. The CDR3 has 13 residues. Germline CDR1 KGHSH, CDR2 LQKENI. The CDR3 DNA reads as TGTGCCAGCTCCCCGAGACAGGGGGAGACCCAGTACTTC. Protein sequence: CASSPRQGETQYF.

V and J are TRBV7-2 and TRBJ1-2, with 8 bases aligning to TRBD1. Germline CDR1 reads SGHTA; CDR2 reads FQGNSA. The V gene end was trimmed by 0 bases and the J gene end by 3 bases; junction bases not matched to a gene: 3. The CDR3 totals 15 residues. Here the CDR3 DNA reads TGTGCCAGCAGCTTAGCGTCGACAGGGGACTATGGCTACACCTTC. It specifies CASSLASTGDYGYTF.

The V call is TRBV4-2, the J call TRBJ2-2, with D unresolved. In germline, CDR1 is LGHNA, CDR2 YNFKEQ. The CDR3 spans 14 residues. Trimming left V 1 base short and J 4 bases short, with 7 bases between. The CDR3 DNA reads TGTGCCAGCAGCCAAGTCCCGATCACCGGGGAGCTGTTTTTT. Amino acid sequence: CASSQVPITGELFF.

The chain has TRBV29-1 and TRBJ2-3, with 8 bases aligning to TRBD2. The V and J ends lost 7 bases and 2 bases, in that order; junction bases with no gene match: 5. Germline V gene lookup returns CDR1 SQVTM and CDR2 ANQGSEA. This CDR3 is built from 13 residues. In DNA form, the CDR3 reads TGCAGCGAGAGAGCGGGGGACACAGATACGCAGTATTTT. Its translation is CSERAGDTDTQYF.

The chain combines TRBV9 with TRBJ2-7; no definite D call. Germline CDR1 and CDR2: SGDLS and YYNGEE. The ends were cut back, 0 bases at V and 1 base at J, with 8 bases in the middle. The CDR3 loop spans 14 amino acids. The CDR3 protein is CASSVDSVSYEQYF. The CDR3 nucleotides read TGTGCCAGCAGCGTAGATTCAGTTTCCTACGAGCAGTACTTC. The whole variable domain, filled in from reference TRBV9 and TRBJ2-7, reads DSGVTQTPKHLITATGQRVTLRCSPRSGDLSVYWYQQSLDQGLQFLIQYYNGEERAKGNILERFSAQQFPDLHSELNLSSLELGDSALYFCASSVDSVSYEQYFGPGTRLTVT.

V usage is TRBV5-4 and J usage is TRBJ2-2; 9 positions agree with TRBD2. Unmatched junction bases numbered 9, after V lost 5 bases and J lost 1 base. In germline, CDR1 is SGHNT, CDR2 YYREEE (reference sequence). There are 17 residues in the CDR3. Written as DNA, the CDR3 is TGTGCCAGCAGGAAAGGACTAGCGAGGGGGAACACCGGGGAGCTGTTTTTT. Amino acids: CASRKGLARGNTGELFF.